Described below is a single T cell receptor beta chain sequence and its context. This clone has a handful of counts. No antigen is known for it. No much larger clonotype is one base removed from it; base qualities were not supplied. The treatment or condition label for this specimen denotes: oral pan-JAK inhibitor, 5-10 mg twice daily. Peripheral blood and lesional scalp punch biopsies were obtained from patients with alopecia areata. PBMCs were separated by density centrifugation and stained for CD3, CD4 and CD8, after which CD4+ and CD8+ T cells were sorted on a FACSAria. Based on the germline V gene (reference sequence), the CDR1 and CDR2 sequences are MNHEY and SMNVEV. From its cysteine to its phenylalanine, the CDR3 spans 15 amino acids. CDR3 DNA is the only sequence kept; it has 45 bases, read in frame from the first base. The germline V end is reduced by 10 bases and the J end by 2 bases; junction bases left unmatched: 13.

These data belong to a study of CD8+ T cells in alopecia areata (dated by TCRdb to the late 2010s). At the level of the whole study: The treated patients, all with moderate-to-severe alopecia areata, were enrolled in an open-label pilot trial of oral tofacitinib given at 5 to 10 mg twice daily. Tofacitinib was administered for 6 to 18 months, and 6 months of follow-up off drug were then conducted to assess delayed response and recurrence. For the treated patients, the SALT score, which quantifies what percentage of scalp surface area is affected, served as the measure of disease severity. To study T cell clonal expansion in alopecia areata, the researchers applied high-throughput TCRbeta sequencing to both the C3H/HeJ mouse model and human patients. Scalp tissue and sorted CD4+ and CD8+ peripheral blood T cells from patchy and totalis/universalis alopecia areata patients and from healthy controls were covered by human TCRbeta sequencing. Tofacitinib-treated patients had biopsies at baseline and at 4 and 24 weeks of treatment, with a later scalp biopsy in several patients. Scalp clonality was compared among normal scalp (n=4), patchy alopecia areata scalp (n=8), and alopecia totalis/universalis scalp (n=8). RNA was extracted with the PAXgene miRNA kit for fixed scalp, the miRNeasy kit for PBMCs, and the RNeasy kit for mouse skin. immunoSEQ multiplex PCR using 35 Vbeta forward primers and 13 Jbeta reverse primers was used to amplify TCRbeta CDR3 regions.

What the study reported, not specific to this receptor: During tofacitinib treatment, many expanded lesional clones stuck around in both scalp and blood, and this persistence may partly explain why relapse happens after treatment is stopped. Because the treated cohort was small and included a single nonresponder, larger studies are needed to assess links between baseline CD8+ expansion and response. Tofacitinib significantly lowered scalp clonality and the number of expanded CD8+ clones among the top 100 scalp clones. Compared with normal scalp, lesional scalp had higher clonality and more expanded CD8+ clones, particularly in alopecia totalis/universalis, a pattern that suggests antigenic drive. Compared with mice, TCR sequences shared between patients were less clear, possibly partly because of HLA diversity across the patient population. Scalp TCR repertoire analysis is complicated because resident alphabeta T cells in normal human skin are also sequenced, whereas mouse skin is dominated by gammadelta T cells.

Library preparation used the immunoSEQ multiplex PCR assay. For TCR sequencing, RNA was extracted from every sample and reverse transcribed into cDNA to serve as template. First-strand cDNA was synthesized with SuperScript III using a 2:1 mix of oligo-dT and random hexamers. A synthetic immune receptor repertoire was used to assess amplification bias, and residual bias was removed computationally. Regarding the original processing steps: After raw reads were preprocessed to remove errors, the CDR3 was defined following IMGT conventions as running from the conserved cysteine to phenylalanine. Clonality was computed by normalizing Shannon entropy by log2 of the number of productive unique TCRs and subtracting the result from 1. CD4 or CD8 identity of scalp clones was inferred by cross-referencing scalp TCRbeta sequences with sorted blood CD4 and CD8 repertoires. TCRdb's version of the immuneACCESS table is confined to in-frame rearrangements and falls short of the full clone set. An unresolved V gene accounts for under half of the shortfall where checked; the remainder is of unknown origin. That table gives V, J and clone size, and the DNA gave D and trimming. The sample contains approximately 100,000 clones, roughly three fifths of them found a single time. Together, the top ten hold roughly 15% of the sample.

The chain is assembled from TRBV27 and TRBJ2-7; 8 central bases correspond to TRBD2. The sequenced sample was CD8+ T cells sorted from blood, obtained at approximately week 61, from a patient treated with tofacitinib. The sequence was collected from a human donor with alopecia areata. The DNA sequence follows: TGTGCCACCGCCTTAAGGACTAGCTACCCCTACGAGCAGTACTTC. This yields the protein CATALRTSYPYEQYF.